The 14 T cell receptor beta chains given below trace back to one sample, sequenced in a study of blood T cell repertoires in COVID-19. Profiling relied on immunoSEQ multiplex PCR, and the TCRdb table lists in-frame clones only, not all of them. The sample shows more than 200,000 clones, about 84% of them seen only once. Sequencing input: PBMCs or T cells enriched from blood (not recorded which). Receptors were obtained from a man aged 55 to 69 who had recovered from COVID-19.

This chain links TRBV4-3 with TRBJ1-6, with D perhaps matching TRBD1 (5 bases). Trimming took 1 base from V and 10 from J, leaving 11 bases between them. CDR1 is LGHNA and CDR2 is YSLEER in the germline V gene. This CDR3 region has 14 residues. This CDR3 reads CASSQASRESPLHF. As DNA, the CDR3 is TGCGCCAGCAGCCAAGCTTCCAGGGAATCACCCCTCCACTTT.

The CDR3 coding sequence is TGTGCCAGTAGTCGGAACGATGGACAGGGGCTGTCCTACGAGCAGTACTTC. Protein sequence: CASSRNDGQGLSYEQYF. The J gene is TRBJ2-7, the V gene TRBV19; TRBD1 aligns across 9 bases. Trimming cost V 5 bases and J 1 base; bases outside gene matches: 12. Germline loops: CDR1 LNHDA, CDR2 SQIVND (reference sequence). This CDR3 is built from 17 residues.

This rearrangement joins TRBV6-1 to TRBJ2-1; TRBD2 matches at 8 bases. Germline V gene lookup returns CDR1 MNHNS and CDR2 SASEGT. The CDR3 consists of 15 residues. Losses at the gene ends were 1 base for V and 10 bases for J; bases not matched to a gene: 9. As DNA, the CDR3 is TGTGCCAGCAGTGAAGGGGCGGGGGGCCCCTCAGAGCAGTTCTTC. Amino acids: CASSEGAGGPSEQFF.

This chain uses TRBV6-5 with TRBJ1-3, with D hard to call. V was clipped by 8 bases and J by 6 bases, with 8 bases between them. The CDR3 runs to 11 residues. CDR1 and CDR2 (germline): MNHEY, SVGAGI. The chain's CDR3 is CASSFLNTIYF. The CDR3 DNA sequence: TGTGCCAGCTCCTTTTTAAACACCATATATTTT.

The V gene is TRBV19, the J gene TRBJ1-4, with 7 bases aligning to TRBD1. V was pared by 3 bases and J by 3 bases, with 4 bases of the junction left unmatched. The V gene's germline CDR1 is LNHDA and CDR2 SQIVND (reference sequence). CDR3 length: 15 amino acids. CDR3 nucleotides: TGTGCCAGTAGTATCTCCGGGACAGCTAATGAAAAACTGTTTTTT. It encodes CASSISGTANEKLFF. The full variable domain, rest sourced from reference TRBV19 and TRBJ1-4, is DGGITQSPKYLFRKEGQNVTLSCEQNLNHDAMYWYRQDPGQGLRLIYYSQIVNDFQKGDIAEGYSVSREKKESFPLTVTSAQKNPTAFYLCASSISGTANEKLFFGSGTQLSVL.

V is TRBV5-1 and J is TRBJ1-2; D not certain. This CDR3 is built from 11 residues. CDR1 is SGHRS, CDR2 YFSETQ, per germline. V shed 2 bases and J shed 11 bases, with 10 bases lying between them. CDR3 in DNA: TGCGCCAGCAGCTTAGGAGGACGATACACCTTC. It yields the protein CASSLGGRYTF.

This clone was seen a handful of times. CDR3 sequence reads: CASSPRDRGHEQYF. The DNA for the CDR3 is TGTGCCAGTAGTCCGCGGGACAGGGGCCACGAGCAGTACTTC. V and J are TRBV19 and TRBJ2-7, with TRBD1 matching 10 bases. Germline V gives CDR1 LNHDA, CDR2 SQIVND (reference sequence). The junction had 6 bases not matched to a gene; V was cut back by 5 bases and J by 5 bases. This CDR3 has 14 amino acids.

CDR3 sequence: CASSQEGGSDTQYF. The CDR3 DNA reads as TGCGCCAGCAGCCAAGAGGGGGGATCGGATACGCAGTATTTT. The chain couples TRBV4-3 to TRBJ2-3, with D possibly being TRBD2 (6 bases). Germline values: CDR1 LGHNA, CDR2 YSLEER. Trimming cost V 0 bases and J 6 bases, with 10 bases left between them. The CDR3 runs 14 residues.

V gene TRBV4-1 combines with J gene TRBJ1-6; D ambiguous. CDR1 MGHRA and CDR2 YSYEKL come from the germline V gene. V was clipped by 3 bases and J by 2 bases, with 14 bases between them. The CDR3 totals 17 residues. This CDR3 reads CASSQEAPGAYNSPLHF. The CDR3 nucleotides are TGCGCCAGCAGCCAGGAAGCCCCGGGAGCCTATAATTCACCCCTCCACTTT.

This chain's CDR3 is CASSQLAGGLNEQFF. CDR3 coding DNA: TGTGCCAGCAGCCAACTAGCGGGGGGGCTCAATGAGCAGTTCTTC. The rearrangement joins TRBV3-1 (or the pseudogene TRBV3-2) to TRBJ2-1; 12 nucleotides match TRBD2. CDR1 and CDR2 (germline): LGHDT, YNNKEL (reference sequence). Trimming removed 2 bases from V and 6 bases from J; junction bases left unmatched: 2. The CDR3 length is 15 residues.

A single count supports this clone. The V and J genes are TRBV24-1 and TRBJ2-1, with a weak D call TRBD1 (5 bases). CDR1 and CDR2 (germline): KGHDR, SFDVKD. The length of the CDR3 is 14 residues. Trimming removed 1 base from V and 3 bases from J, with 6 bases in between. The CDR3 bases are TGTGCCACCAGTGATTTTCAGGGCTACAATGAGCAGTTCTTC. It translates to CATSDFQGYNEQFF.

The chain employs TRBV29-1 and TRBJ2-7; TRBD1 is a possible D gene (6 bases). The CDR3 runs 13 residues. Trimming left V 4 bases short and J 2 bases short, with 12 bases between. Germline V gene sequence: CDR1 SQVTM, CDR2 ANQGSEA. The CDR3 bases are TGCAGCGTTGCCCCGACAGGTACCTACGAGCAGTACTTC. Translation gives CSVAPTGTYEQYF.

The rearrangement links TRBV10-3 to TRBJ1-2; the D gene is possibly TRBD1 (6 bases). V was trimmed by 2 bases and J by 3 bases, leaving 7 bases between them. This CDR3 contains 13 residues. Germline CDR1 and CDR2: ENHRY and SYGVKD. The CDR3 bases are TGTGCCATCAGTGAGGACAGGTACTATGGCTACACCTTC. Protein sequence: CAISEDRYYGYTF.

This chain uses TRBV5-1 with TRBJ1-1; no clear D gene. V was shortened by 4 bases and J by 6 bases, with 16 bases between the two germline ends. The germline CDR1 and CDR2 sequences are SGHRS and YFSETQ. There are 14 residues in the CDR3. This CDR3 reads CASSPGVTSAEAFF. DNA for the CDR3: TGCGCCAGCAGCCCCGGTGTTACAAGCGCTGAAGCTTTCTTT. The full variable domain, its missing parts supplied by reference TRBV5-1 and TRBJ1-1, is KAGVTQTPRYLIKTRGQQVTLSCSPISGHRSVSWYQQTPGQGLQFLFEYFSETQRNKGNFPGRFSGRQFSNSRSEMNVSTLELGDSALYLCASSPGVTSAEAFFGQGTRLTVV.